This TCR beta chain appears in the sequencing data of a study of T-cell reconstitution after alpha-beta-depleted transplantation in children. Findings of the study overall: Reportedly, only several hundred clones from non-depleted graft cells drove alpha-beta T-cell counts at about two months. The authors attributed T-cell counts and diversity one year after transplant mostly to newly produced T cells. Some patients' high day-60 TCRbeta diversity was attributed to recipient cells surviving conditioning.

With regard to this clonotype: Its matching antigen is unknown.

The V gene's germline CDR1 is SGHRS and CDR2 YFSETQ. V shed 7 bases and J shed 4 bases, with 10 bases lying between them. CDR3 size: 12 residues. Unique molecular identifiers were built into the TCRbeta library. TCRdb passed the PCR reads through MiXCR, listing each CDR3 protein once. Of 400,000 to 450,000 distinct CDR3 sequences listed, about 40% were seen once; the top ten hold under 30%. V usage is TRBV5-1 and J usage is TRBJ2-3; D unresolved. This sequence was found in a girl aged 2-10 years with aplastic anemia, due to receive a stem cell transplant. The sample was PBMCs, taken before TCRalphabeta/CD19-depleted stem cell transplant. CDR3 nucleotide sequence: TGCGCCAGCGGCCTCCTCGCAGATACGCAGTATTTT. Protein: CASGLLADTQYF.